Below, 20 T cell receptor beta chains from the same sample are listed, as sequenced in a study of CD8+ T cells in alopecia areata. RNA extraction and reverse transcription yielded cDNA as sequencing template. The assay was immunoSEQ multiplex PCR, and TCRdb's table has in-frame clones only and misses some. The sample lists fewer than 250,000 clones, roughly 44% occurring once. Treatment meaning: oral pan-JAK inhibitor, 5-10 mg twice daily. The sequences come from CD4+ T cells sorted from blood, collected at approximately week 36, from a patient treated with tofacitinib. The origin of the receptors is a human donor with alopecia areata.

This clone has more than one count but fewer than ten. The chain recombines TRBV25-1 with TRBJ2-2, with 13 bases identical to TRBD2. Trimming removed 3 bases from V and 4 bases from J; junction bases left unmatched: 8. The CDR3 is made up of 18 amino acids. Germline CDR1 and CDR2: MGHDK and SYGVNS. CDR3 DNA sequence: TGTGCCAGCAGTGAGTTGGGGGGACTAGCGGGACGCACCGGGGAGCTGTTTTTT. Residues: CASSELGGLAGRTGELFF.

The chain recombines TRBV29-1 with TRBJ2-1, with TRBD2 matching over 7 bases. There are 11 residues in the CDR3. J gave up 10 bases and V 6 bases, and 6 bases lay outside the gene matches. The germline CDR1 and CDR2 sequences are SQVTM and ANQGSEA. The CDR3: CSVALAEEQFF. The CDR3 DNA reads TGCAGCGTCGCCCTAGCGGAGGAGCAGTTCTTC.

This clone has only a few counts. The chain's CDR3 is CATSSGGGSYEQYF. The CDR3 bases are TGTGCCACCAGCAGCGGGGGCGGATCCTACGAGCAGTACTTC. The chain recombines TRBV15 with TRBJ2-7; possibly TRBD1 or TRBD2 for D (6 bases each). CDR1 and CDR2 from the germline V gene are LNHNV and YYDKDF (reference sequence). The CDR3 spans 14 residues. Trimming took 3 bases from V and 1 from J, leaving 10 bases between them.

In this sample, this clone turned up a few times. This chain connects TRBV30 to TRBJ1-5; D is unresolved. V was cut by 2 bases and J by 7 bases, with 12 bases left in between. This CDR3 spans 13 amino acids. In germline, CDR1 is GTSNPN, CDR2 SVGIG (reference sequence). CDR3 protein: CAWSLRDGQPQHF. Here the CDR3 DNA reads TGTGCCTGGAGTTTGAGGGATGGGCAGCCCCAGCATTTT. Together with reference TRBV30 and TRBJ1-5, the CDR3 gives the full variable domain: SQTIHQWPATLVQPVGSPLSLECTVEGTSNPNLYWYRQAAGRGLQLLFYSVGIGQISSEVPQNLSASRPQDRQFILSSKKLLLSDSGFYLCAWSLRDGQPQHFGDGTRLSIL.

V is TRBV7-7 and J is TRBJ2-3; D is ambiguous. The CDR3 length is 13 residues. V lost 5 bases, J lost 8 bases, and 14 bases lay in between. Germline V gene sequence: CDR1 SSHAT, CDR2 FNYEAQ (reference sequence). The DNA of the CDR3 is TGTGCCAGCAGCCTAAATCGTGGCGGTACGCAGTATTTT. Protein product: CASSLNRGGTQYF.

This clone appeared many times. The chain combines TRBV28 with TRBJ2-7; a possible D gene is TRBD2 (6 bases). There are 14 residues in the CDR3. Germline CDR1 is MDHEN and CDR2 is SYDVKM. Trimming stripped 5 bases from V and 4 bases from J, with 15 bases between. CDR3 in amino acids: CASSVASGRYEQYF. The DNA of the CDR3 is TGTGCCAGCAGTGTAGCCTCAGGGAGGTACGAGCAGTACTTC.

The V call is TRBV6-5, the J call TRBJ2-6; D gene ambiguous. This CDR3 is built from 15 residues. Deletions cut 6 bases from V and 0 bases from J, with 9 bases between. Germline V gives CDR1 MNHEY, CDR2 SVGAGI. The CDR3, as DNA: TGTGCCAGCAGGCCCGTGGCCTCTGGGGCCAACGTCCTGACTTTC. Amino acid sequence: CASRPVASGANVLTF.

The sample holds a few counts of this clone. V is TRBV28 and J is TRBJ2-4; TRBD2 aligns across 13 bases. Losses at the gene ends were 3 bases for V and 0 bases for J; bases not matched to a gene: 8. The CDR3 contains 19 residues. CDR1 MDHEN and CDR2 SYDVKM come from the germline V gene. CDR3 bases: TGTGCCAGCAGTTTCGTGACTAGCGGGGGGAGCTTAGCCAAAAACATTCAGTACTTC. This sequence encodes CASSFVTSGGSLAKNIQYF. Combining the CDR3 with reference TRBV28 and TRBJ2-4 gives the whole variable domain DVKVTQSSRYLVKRTGEKVFLECVQDMDHENMFWYRQDPGLGLRLIYFSYDVKMKEKGDIPEGYSVSREKKERFSLILESASTNQTSMYLCASSFVTSGGSLAKNIQYFGAGTRLSVL.

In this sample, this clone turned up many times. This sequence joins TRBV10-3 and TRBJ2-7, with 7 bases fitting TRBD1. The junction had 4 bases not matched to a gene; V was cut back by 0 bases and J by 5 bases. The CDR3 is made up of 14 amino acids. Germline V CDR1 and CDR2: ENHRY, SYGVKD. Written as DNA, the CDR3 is TGTGCCATCAGTGAGTCACCCGACAGGGACGAGCAGTACTTC. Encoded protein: CAISESPDRDEQYF.

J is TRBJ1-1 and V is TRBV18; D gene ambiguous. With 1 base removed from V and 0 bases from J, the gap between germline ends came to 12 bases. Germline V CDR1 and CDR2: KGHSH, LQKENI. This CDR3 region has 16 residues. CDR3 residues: CASSPQSAPMNTEAFF. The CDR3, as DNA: TGTGCCAGCTCACCACAGTCGGCACCTATGAACACTGAAGCTTTCTTT.

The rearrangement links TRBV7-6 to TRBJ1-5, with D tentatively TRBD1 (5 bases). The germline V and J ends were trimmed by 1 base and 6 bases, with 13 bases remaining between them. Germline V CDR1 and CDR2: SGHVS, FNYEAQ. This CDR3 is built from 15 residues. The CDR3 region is CASSLGQGGSQPQHF. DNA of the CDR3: TGTGCCAGCAGCTTAGGGCAGGGTGGGAGTCAGCCCCAGCATTTT.

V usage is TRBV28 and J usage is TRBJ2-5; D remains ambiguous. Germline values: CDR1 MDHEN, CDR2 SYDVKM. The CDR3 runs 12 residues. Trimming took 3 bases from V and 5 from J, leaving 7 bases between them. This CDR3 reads CASSFPRETQYF. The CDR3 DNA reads TGTGCCAGCAGTTTCCCCCGGGAGACCCAGTACTTC.

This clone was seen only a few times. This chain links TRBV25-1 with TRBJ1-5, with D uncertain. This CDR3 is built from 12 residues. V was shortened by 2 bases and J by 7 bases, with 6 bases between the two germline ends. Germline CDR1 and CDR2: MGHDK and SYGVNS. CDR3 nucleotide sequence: TGTGCCAGCAGTGAAGGACGGCAGCCCCAGCATTTT. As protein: CASSEGRQPQHF. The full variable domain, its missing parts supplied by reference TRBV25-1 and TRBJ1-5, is EADIYQTPRYLVIGTGKKITLECSQTMGHDKMYWYQQDPGMELHLIHYSYGVNSTEKGDLSSESTVSRIRTEHFPLTLESARPSHTSQYLCASSEGRQPQHFGDGTRLSIL.

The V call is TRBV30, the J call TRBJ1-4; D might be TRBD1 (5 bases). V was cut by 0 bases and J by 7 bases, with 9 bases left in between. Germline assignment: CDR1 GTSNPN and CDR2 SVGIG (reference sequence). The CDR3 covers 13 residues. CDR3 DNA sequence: TGTGCCTGGAGTGTACAGGAATTTGAAAAACTGTTTTTT. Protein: CAWSVQEFEKLFF.

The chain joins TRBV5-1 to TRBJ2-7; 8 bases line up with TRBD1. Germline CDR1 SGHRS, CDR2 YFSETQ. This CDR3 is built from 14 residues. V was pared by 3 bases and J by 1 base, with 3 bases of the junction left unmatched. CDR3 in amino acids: CASSSGTGSYEQYF. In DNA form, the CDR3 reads TGCGCCAGCAGCTCCGGGACAGGATCCTACGAGCAGTACTTC.

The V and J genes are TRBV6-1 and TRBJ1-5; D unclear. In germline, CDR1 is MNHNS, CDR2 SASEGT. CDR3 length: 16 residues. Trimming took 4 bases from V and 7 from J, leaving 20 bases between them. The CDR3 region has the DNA TGTGCCAGCAGTGCCTTAACGGGTGTAGCCCTCCAGCCCCAGCATTTT. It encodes CASSALTGVALQPQHF.

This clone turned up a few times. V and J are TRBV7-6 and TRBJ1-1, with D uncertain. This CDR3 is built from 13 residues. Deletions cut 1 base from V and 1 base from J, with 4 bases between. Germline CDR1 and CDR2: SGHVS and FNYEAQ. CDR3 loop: CASSLERNTEAFF. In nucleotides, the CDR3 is TGTGCCAGCAGCTTAGAGAGGAACACTGAAGCTTTCTTT.

The CDR3 region has the DNA TGTGCCAGCAGCGCGCTAGGTAGCGGGAGTTCCAATGAGCAGTTCTTC. Its protein product is CASSALGSGSSNEQFF. The chain joins TRBV9 to TRBJ2-1; 9 nucleotides line up with TRBD2. This CDR3 has 16 residues. Germline assignment: CDR1 SGDLS and CDR2 YYNGEE. The J segment lost 6 bases and the V segment lost 3 bases, leaving 10 bases of the junction unmatched.

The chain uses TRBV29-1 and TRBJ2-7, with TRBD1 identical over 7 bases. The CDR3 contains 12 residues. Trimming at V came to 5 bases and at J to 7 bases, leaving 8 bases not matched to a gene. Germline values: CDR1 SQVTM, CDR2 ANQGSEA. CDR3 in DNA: TGCAGCGTTAGGACAGGATACTATGAGCAGTACTTC. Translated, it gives CSVRTGYYEQYF.

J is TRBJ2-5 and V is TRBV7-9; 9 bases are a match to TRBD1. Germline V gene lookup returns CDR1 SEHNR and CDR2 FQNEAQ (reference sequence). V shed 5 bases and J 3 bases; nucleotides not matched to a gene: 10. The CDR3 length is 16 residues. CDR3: CASSIRDRVKEETQYF. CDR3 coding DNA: TGTGCCAGCAGCATAAGGGACAGGGTAAAGGAAGAGACCCAGTACTTC.